This entry lists 10 T cell receptor beta chains sequenced from one sample in a study of OX40 agonist ivuxolimab in advanced cancers. Libraries were prepared by immunoSEQ multiplex PCR; TCRdb keeps only in-frame clonotypes and omits some of them. The data hold over 55,000 clones, with roughly 80% observed a single time. Sequencing was performed on CD4+ or CD8+ T cells sorted from blood, taken in a trial of the OX40 agonist ivuxolimab. The receptors here all came from an adult with an advanced solid tumor such as melanoma, head and neck, liver or kidney cancer.

The chain couples TRBV7-6 to TRBJ1-1; D ambiguous. V lost 3 bases and J lost 3, with 8 bases in between. Germline CDR1 SGHVS, CDR2 FNYEAQ. This CDR3 has 13 amino acids. CDR3 loop: CASSFVRDTEAFF. In DNA, the CDR3 is TGTGCCAGCAGCTTTGTACGGGACACTGAAGCTTTCTTT.

Points on this clone: Other DNA sequences in the sample encode the same CDR3. The chain links TRBV7-3 to TRBJ1-1, with 10 bases identical to TRBD1. Germline V gene lookup returns CDR1 SGHTA and CDR2 FQGTGA. CDR3 length: 14 amino acids. Germline trimming cut 3 bases from V and 5 bases from J; bases unmatched to any gene: 3. The CDR3 bases are TGTGCCAGCAGCTTGACAGGGGGCGATACTGAAGCTTTCTTT. Its protein product is CASSLTGGDTEAFF. Combining the CDR3 with reference TRBV7-3 and TRBJ1-1 gives the whole variable domain GAGVSQTPSNKVTEKGKYVELRCDPISGHTALYWYRQSLGQGPEFLIYFQGTGAADDSGLPNDRFFAVRPEGSVSTLKIQRTERGDSAVYLCASSLTGGDTEAFFGQGTRLTVV.

This rearrangement joins TRBV7-9 to TRBJ2-5; TRBD1 matches 9 bases. The V gene's germline CDR1 is SEHNR and CDR2 FQNEAQ (reference sequence). CDR3 size: 16 residues. V gave up 6 bases and J gave up 5 bases; unmatched junction bases: 13. CDR3 protein: CASSFITGTGQETQYF. CDR3 sequence (DNA): TGTGCCAGCAGTTTCATAACCGGGACAGGGCAGGAGACCCAGTACTTC.

The genes are TRBV19 and TRBJ2-5; D remains ambiguous. V lost 3 bases to trimming and J lost 4 bases, with 12 bases between them. The CDR3 contains 14 residues. CDR1 LNHDA and CDR2 SQIVND come from the germline V gene (reference sequence). The CDR3 loop is CASSIRLVGETQYF. The CDR3 coding sequence is TGTGCCAGTAGTATTAGGCTCGTGGGAGAGACCCAGTACTTC.

The gene calls are TRBV2 and TRBJ2-2; D is perhaps TRBD1 or TRBD2 (6 bases each). Germline V gives CDR1 SNHLY, CDR2 FYNNEI. CDR3 length: 19 amino acids. Deletions cut 6 bases from V and 0 bases from J, with 23 bases between. The chain's CDR3 is CASSTRTAGRTANTGELFF. For the CDR3, the DNA is TGTGCCAGCAGCACCAGGACAGCGGGCCGTACCGCGAACACCGGGGAGCTGTTTTTT.

Only a few counts were recorded for this clone. J is TRBJ2-7 and V is TRBV6-5; 7 nucleotides line up with TRBD2. The germline CDR1 and CDR2 sequences are MNHEY and SVGAGI. The CDR3 loop spans 15 amino acids. V was pared by 0 bases and J by 9 bases, with 11 bases of the junction left unmatched. The CDR3 DNA reads TGTGCCAGCAGTTACTCGAGTGGGGCTAGCGGTGGGCAGTACTTC. It codes for CASSYSSGASGGQYF.

This clone was seen only once. The rearrangement joins TRBV11-3 to TRBJ2-1; 12 bases align to TRBD2. This CDR3 spans 16 amino acids. The V and J ends lost 3 bases and 8 bases, in that order; junction bases with no gene match: 8. From germline, CDR1 is SGHNT and CDR2 YENEEA. The CDR3 coding sequence is TGTGCCAGCAGCTTGGGGAGACTAGCGGGAGACCATGAGCAGTTCTTC. It is translated as CASSLGRLAGDHEQFF.

J is TRBJ1-2 and V is TRBV7-9; no clear D gene. CDR1 and CDR2 (germline): SEHNR, FQNEAQ (reference sequence). CDR3 length: 13 amino acids. The V end was cut by 7 bases, the J end by 0 bases, with 9 bases between. CDR3: CASNGGSNYGYTF. The CDR3 DNA reads as TGTGCCAGCAACGGCGGATCTAACTATGGCTACACCTTC.

Concerning this clone: Other DNA variants within this sample encode the same CDR3. The chain combines TRBV30 with TRBJ1-1; no clear D gene. The CDR3 has 12 amino acids. V dropped 2 bases and J dropped 1 base, with 5 bases sitting between them. The germline CDR1 and CDR2 sequences are GTSNPN and SVGIG (reference sequence). The CDR3 nucleotides are TGTGCCTGGAGTATGGGGAACACTGAAGCTTTCTTT. Translation: CAWSMGNTEAFF.

V and J are TRBV5-1 and TRBJ2-7; D is possibly TRBD2 (6 bases). Germline V gene data show CDR1 as SGHRS and CDR2 as YFSETQ. Trimming shortened V by 1 base and J by 2 bases, and 13 bases separated the two germline ends. There are 15 residues in the CDR3. The CDR3 region is CASSLTEGYTYEQYF. CDR3 nucleotides: TGCGCCAGCAGCTTGACGGAGGGCTATACCTACGAGCAGTACTTC.